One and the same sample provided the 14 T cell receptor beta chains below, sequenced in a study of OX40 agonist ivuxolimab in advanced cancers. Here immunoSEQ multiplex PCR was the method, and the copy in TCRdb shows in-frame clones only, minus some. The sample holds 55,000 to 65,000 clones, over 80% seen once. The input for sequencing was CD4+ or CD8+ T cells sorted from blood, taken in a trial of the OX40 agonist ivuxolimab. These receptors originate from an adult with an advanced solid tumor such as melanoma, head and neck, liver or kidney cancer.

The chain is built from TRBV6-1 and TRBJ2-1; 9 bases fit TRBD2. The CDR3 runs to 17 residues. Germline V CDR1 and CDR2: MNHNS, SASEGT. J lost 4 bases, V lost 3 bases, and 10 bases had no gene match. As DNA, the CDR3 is TGTGCCAGCAGTGACCTCCTAGCGGGGAATGTTTACAATGAGCAGTTCTTC. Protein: CASSDLLAGNVYNEQFF.

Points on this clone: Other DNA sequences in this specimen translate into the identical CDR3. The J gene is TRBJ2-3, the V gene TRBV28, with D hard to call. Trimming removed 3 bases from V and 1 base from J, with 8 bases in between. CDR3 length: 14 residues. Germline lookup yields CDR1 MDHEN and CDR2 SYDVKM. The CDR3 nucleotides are TGTGCCAGCAGTTTGGTAGGTGGCACAGATACGCAGTATTTT. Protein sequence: CASSLVGGTDTQYF.

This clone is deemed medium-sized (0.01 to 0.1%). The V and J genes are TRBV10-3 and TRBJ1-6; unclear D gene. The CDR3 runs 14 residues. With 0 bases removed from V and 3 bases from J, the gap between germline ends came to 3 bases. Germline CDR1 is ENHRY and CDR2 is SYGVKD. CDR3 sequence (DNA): TGTGCCATCAGTGAGTCTTTCTATAATTCACCCCTCCACTTT. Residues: CAISESFYNSPLHF.

CDR3 amino acids: CASSFTGSGNTIYF. The CDR3 DNA sequence: TGTGCCAGCAGCTTCACTGGCTCTGGAAACACCATATATTTT. The chain links TRBV5-5 to TRBJ1-3; the D is unclear. V lost 2 bases and J lost 0, with 6 bases in between. From germline, CDR1 is SGHKS and CDR2 YYEKEE (reference sequence). The CDR3 consists of 14 residues.

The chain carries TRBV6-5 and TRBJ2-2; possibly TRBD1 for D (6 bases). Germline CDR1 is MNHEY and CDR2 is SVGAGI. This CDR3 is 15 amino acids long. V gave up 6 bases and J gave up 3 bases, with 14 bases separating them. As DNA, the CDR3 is TGTGCCAGCAGCACCCAAACAGGGTACACCGGGGAGCTGTTTTTT. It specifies CASSTQTGYTGELFF.

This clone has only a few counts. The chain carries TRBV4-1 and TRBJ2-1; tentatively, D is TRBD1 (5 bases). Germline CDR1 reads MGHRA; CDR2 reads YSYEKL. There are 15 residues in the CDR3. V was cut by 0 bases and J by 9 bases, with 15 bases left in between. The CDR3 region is CASSQDNTGFGEQFF. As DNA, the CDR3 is TGCGCCAGCAGCCAAGATAATACAGGCTTCGGTGAGCAGTTCTTC.

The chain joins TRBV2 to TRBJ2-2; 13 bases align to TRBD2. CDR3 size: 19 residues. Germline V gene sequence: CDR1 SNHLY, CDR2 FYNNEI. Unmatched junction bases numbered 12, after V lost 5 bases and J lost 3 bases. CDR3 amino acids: CASSRQAGLAGPYTGELFF. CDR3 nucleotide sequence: TGTGCCAGCAGTCGACAAGCGGGACTAGCGGGGCCTTACACCGGGGAGCTGTTTTTT.

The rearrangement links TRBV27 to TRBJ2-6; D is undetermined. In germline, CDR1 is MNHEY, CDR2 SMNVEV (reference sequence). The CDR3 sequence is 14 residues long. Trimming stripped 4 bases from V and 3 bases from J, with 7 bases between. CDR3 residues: CASSYMGGANVLTF. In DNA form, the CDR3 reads TGTGCCAGCAGTTATATGGGTGGGGCCAACGTCCTGACTTTC.

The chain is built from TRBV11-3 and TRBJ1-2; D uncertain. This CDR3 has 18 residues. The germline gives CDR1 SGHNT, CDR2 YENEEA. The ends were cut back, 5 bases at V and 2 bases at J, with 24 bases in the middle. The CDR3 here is CASSQQYEELVLNYGYTF. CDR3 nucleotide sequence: TGTGCCAGCAGCCAGCAATATGAGGAACTGGTGCTGAACTATGGCTACACCTTC.

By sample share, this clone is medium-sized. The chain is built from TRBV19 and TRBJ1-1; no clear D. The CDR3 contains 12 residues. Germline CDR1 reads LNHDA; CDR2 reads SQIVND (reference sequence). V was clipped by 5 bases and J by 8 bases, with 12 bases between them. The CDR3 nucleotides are TGTGCCAGTAGTCTACTGGGAACCGAAGCTTTCTTT. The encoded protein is CASSLLGTEAFF.

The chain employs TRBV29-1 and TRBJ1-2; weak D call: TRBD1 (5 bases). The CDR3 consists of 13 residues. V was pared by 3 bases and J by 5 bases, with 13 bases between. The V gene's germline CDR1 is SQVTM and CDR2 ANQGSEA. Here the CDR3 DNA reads TGCAGCGTTGATGCTGACAGCTGGTATGGCTACACCTTC. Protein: CSVDADSWYGYTF.

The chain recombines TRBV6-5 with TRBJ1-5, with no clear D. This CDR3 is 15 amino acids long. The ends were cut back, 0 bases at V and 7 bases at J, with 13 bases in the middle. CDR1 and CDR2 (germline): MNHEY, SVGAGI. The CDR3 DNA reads TGTGCCAGCAGTTACTCGCCGGATGGATTACAGCCCCAGCATTTT. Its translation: CASSYSPDGLQPQHF.

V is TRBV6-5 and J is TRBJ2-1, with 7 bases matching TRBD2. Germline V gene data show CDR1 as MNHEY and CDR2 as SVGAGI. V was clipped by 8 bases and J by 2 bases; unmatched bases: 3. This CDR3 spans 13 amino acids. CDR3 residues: CASGEGPYNEQFF. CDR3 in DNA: TGTGCCAGCGGGGAGGGACCCTACAATGAGCAGTTCTTC.

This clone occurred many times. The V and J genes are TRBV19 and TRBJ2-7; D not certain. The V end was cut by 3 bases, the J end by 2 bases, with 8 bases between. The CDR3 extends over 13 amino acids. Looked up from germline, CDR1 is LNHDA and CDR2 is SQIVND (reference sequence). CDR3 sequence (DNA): TGTGCCAGTAGTATTAATCCCGCCTACGAGCAGTACGTC. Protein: CASSINPAYEQYV.